This TCR beta chain was identified in a study of STAT5B mutations in CD4+ large granular lymphocyte leukemia. Assay: immunoSEQ multiplex PCR; the TCRdb copy retains only in-frame clones and omits some. In the table there are about 31,000 clones, about 89% of which are singletons. CDR3 length: 18 residues. Germline values: CDR1 KGHSH, CDR2 LQKENI. V lost 4 bases, J lost 7 bases, and 14 bases stayed unmatched. V usage is TRBV18 and J usage is TRBJ2-1, with 12 nucleotides matching TRBD2. The sequenced sample was CD4+ T cells from blood buffy coats. This sequence originates from a human donor in good health. In DNA, the CDR3 is TGTGCCAGCTCACTCCGGCAATCTAGCGGGAGGGCCATGAATGAGCAGTTCTTC. It codes for CASSLRQSSGRAMNEQFF.